Sequencing of this T cell receptor beta chain was carried out in a study of OX40 agonist ivuxolimab in advanced cancers. Overall study context: Partial responses were recorded for three patients, including one with hepatocellular carcinoma and two with cutaneous melanoma.

The method was immunoSEQ multiplex PCR; TCRdb's version includes in-frame clones alone and lacks a portion of them. The sample contains fewer than 75,000 clones, about nine tenths of which appear only once. Germline values: CDR1 MNHNY, CDR2 SVGAGI (reference sequence). Trimming took 6 bases from V and 4 from J, leaving 9 bases between them. The CDR3 totals 13 residues. The receptor was derived from an adult with an advanced solid tumor such as melanoma, head and neck, liver or kidney cancer. The V and J genes are TRBV6-6 and TRBJ1-4, with a weak D call TRBD1 (5 bases). The sample in question was CD4+ or CD8+ T cells sorted from blood, obtained in a trial of the OX40 agonist ivuxolimab. The CDR3 DNA reads as TGTGCCAGCAGCTCCGACAGTAATGAAAAACTGTTTTTT. Protein product: CASSSDSNEKLFF.